Each of the 17 T cell receptor beta chains below was sequenced from the same sample in a study of T-cell memory formation after mild COVID-19. TCRdb reanalysed the 5' RACE reads using MiXCR and keeps one entry per CDR3 protein. The sample contains about 140,000 distinct CDR3 sequences, more than 13% of which appear only once. The source material was PBMCs or a T cell subset sorted from them (not recorded which). The receptor source for this set is an adult woman who had mild COVID-19 (a few samples of this study predate the infection). Cell type and time point are not known.

In this sample, this clonotype turned up many times. The J gene is TRBJ1-1, the V gene TRBV7-9; the D is unclear. The CDR3 spans 12 residues. The germline CDR1 and CDR2 sequences are SEHNR and FQNEAQ (reference sequence). The V and J ends lost 10 bases and 7 bases respectively, with 16 bases between them. CDR3 amino acids: CATGSEYGEAFF. In nucleotides, the CDR3 is TGTGCCACCGGGTCAGAATACGGTGAAGCTTTCTTT.

The sample holds many counts of this clonotype. The chain links TRBV7-2 to TRBJ2-3; no clear D gene. Germline V gene lookup returns CDR1 SGHTA and CDR2 FQGNSA. V dropped 8 bases and J dropped 4 bases, with 13 bases sitting between them. CDR3 length: 13 residues. CDR3 sequence: CASRRSPPDTQYF. In DNA, the CDR3 is TGTGCCAGCCGGCGGTCCCCTCCAGATACGCAGTATTTT.

The chain uses TRBV6-5 and TRBJ2-5; D might be TRBD2 (5 bases). Looked up from germline, CDR1 is MNHEY and CDR2 is SVGAGI. This CDR3 spans 15 amino acids. V gave up 6 bases and J gave up 1 base, with 15 bases separating them. CDR3 loop: CASSNLAALQETQYF. The CDR3 coding sequence is TGTGCCAGCAGCAACCTAGCAGCTCTCCAAGAGACCCAGTACTTC.

This clonotype has only a few counts. The chain has TRBV12-5 and TRBJ2-1; D is undetermined. Germline CDR1 LGHNT, CDR2 FRNRAP. V was shortened by 5 bases and J by 9 bases, with 17 bases between the two germline ends. The CDR3 has 14 residues. The CDR3 here is CASGPHDGPGEQFF. CDR3 nucleotides: TGTGCTAGTGGTCCCCACGACGGGCCAGGTGAGCAGTTCTTC.

The chain employs TRBV27 and TRBJ2-7, with 8 bases lining up with TRBD1. The CDR3 has 15 amino acids. Losses at the gene ends were 3 bases for V and 2 bases for J; bases not matched to a gene: 6. Germline V gene data show CDR1 as MNHEY and CDR2 as SMNVEV (reference sequence). CDR3 region: CASSFGTGVPYEQYF. CDR3 in DNA: TGTGCCAGCAGTTTTGGGACAGGAGTCCCCTACGAGCAGTACTTC.

This clonotype was counted a few times. This sequence joins TRBV5-6 and TRBJ1-5, with 8 bases fitting TRBD1. Germline loops: CDR1 SGHDT, CDR2 YYEEEE. This CDR3 region has 15 residues. With 2 bases clipped from V and 2 bases from J, the junction kept 3 bases outside the gene matches. The CDR3 coding sequence is TGTGCCAGCAGCTTCGGGACAGGAGGCAATCAGCCCCAGCATTTT. Residues: CASSFGTGGNQPQHF.

This clonotype was recorded a few times. The V call is TRBV21-1, the J call TRBJ1-6. TRBV21-1 is annotated as a pseudogene. This CDR3 region has 15 residues. The CDR3 region is CASTPSRIYNSPLHF. CDR3 nucleotide sequence: TGTGCCAGCACCCCAAGCCGTATCTATAATTCACCCCTCCACTTT.

This chain uses TRBV6-5 with TRBJ2-7; D call uncertain. The CDR3 runs to 13 residues. The germline V gene encodes CDR1 MNHEY and CDR2 SVGAGI. Trimming removed 0 bases from V and 5 bases from J, with 8 bases in between. DNA of the CDR3: TGTGCCAGCAGTTACTCTCAAGTCCACGAGCAGTACTTC. This translates into CASSYSQVHEQYF.

This clonotype was picked up a small number of times. The chain has TRBV12-3 or TRBV12-4 and TRBJ2-7; D could derive from TRBD1 or TRBD2 (5 bases each). With 7 bases removed from V and 7 bases from J, the gap between germline ends came to 23 bases. The CDR3 length is 15 residues. CDR3 residues: CASTPLGNSWGEQYF. The CDR3 coding sequence is TGTGCCAGCACCCCTCTGGGGAACTCATGGGGGGAGCAGTACTTC.

Ten or more counts support this clonotype. This chain's CDR3 is CSARDKSGRTTDTQYF. The CDR3 nucleotides read TGCAGTGCTAGAGATAAAAGCGGGAGAACAACAGATACGCAGTATTTT. The rearrangement joins TRBV20-1 to TRBJ2-3; the match to TRBD2 covers 8 bases. Germline V CDR1 and CDR2: DFQATT, SNEGSKA (reference sequence). V lost 0 bases and J lost 3; bases outside the gene matches: 8. The CDR3 runs to 16 residues.

This chain connects TRBV15 to TRBJ1-2; weak D call: TRBD1 (6 bases). The CDR3 has 12 amino acids. Trimming stripped 5 bases from V and 8 bases from J, with 12 bases between. Germline V gene lookup returns CDR1 LNHNV and CDR2 YYDKDF (reference sequence). DNA of the CDR3: TGTGCCACCAGCCCAGGGGAGTTCGGCTACACCTTC. Its translation: CATSPGEFGYTF.

The J gene is TRBJ2-5, the V gene TRBV12-3 or TRBV12-4; TRBD2 agrees at 9 bases. The V and J ends lost 5 bases and 2 bases, in that order; junction bases with no gene match: 9. This CDR3 region has 16 residues. CDR3 amino acids: CASSLRPSGDQETQYF. The CDR3 DNA sequence: TGTGCCAGCAGTCTTCGGCCTAGCGGGGATCAAGAGACCCAGTACTTC.

This clonotype was counted only a few times. This chain links TRBV4-3 with TRBJ2-1; D is uncertain. CDR1 is LGHNA, CDR2 YSLEER, per germline. Deletions cut 0 bases from V and 9 bases from J, with 6 bases between. The CDR3 consists of 12 residues. This CDR3 reads CASSQDWGEQFF. CDR3 in DNA: TGCGCCAGCAGCCAAGACTGGGGTGAGCAGTTCTTC.

This clonotype was picked up a small number of times. The V gene is TRBV9, the J gene TRBJ2-1, with D tentatively TRBD2 (6 bases). Germline CDR1 and CDR2: SGDLS and YYNGEE. V lost 2 bases and J lost 0, with 15 bases in between. This CDR3 spans 17 amino acids. The CDR3 sequence: CASSVWDLSSSYNEQFF. The CDR3 DNA reads as TGTGCCAGCAGCGTCTGGGACTTGTCGAGCTCCTACAATGAGCAGTTCTTC.

The table lists this clonotype with many counts. The V and J genes are TRBV11-2 and TRBJ2-1; D call uncertain. Germline V gene data show CDR1 as SGHAT and CDR2 as FQNNGV. There are 18 residues in the CDR3. V lost 5 bases to trimming and J lost 10 bases, with 30 bases between them. CDR3 in amino acids: CASSHPAPLRRTGEEQFF. CDR3 sequence (DNA): TGTGCCAGCAGCCATCCCGCACCCCTTCGACGCACTGGTGAGGAGCAGTTCTTC.

This chain joins TRBV6-5 and TRBJ2-1; TRBD2 agrees at 11 bases. V was clipped by 5 bases and J by 9 bases; unmatched bases: 6. This CDR3 spans 14 amino acids. Germline V gives CDR1 MNHEY, CDR2 SVGAGI. The CDR3 DNA follows: TGTGCCAGCAGTATAGCGGGGGGGCCTAGTGAGCAGTTCTTC. Translation gives CASSIAGGPSEQFF.

The chain uses TRBV4-1 and TRBJ1-1; weak D call: TRBD1 (6 bases). Trimming pared 3 bases from V and 10 bases from J, leaving 18 bases between. This CDR3 spans 14 amino acids. Germline values: CDR1 MGHRA, CDR2 YSYEKL. The CDR3 nucleotides read TGCGCCAGCAGCCACCCGGACAGCAGGTTGGGAGCTTTCTTT. Amino acid sequence: CASSHPDSRLGAFF.